Reported below is one T cell receptor beta chain. Original processing notes: Reference gene primers were amplified, and this amplification served to estimate nucleated cell counts. Profiling relied on immunoSEQ multiplex PCR, and the TCRdb table lists in-frame clones only, not all of them. The V and J calls and clone size were taken over from that table, and D and trimming were inferred from the DNA. The table includes tens of thousands of clones, about 90% detected once. These data belong to a study of blood T cell repertoires in COVID-19. Turning to the study itself: Nucleic acid was either cDNA or gDNA, and it came from T cells, B-cell-depleted T cells, or PBMCs.

The sequencing input was peripheral blood. This receptor was obtained from a human donor in a cohort sampled during active COVID-19.

The CDR3 region has the DNA TGTGCCAGCCTTCGGCAGGGAGGAGATACGCAGTATTTT. Protein sequence: CASLRQGGDTQYF. The gene calls are TRBV21-1 and TRBJ2-3; whether TRBD2, the table's D call, matches the DNA was not checked. TRBV21-1 is listed as a pseudogene. This CDR3 is built from 13 residues.